Here is one T cell receptor (beta chain) with its context. Its antigen is currently unknown. This sample is drawn from a study of cytomegalovirus exposure and HLA in healthy donors. Across the whole study: The 95 to 150 validation repertoires were produced on the same platform as the roughly 720 repertoires of the first cohort. This was reported in a later analysis. Whole-study findings and limits: In vitro assays verified that a few CMV-associated chains recognized CMV antigens specifically. The study recorded over 150 TCR beta chains that were cytomegalovirus-associated. The classifier was said to identify cytomegalovirus status with high specificity and sensitivity.

This CDR3 is built from 16 residues. Trimming removed 7 bases from V and 1 base from J; junction bases left unmatched: 11. CDR1 is MNHEY, CDR2 SMNVEV, per germline (reference sequence). The assay was immunoSEQ multiplex PCR, and TCRdb's table has in-frame clones only and misses some. This table has approximately 190,000 clones, around four fifths appearing once. The chain combines TRBV27 with TRBJ2-7, with TRBD2 matching 9 bases. The sequence was collected from a man aged 18 to 29 in good health and CMV-seropositive. Input material: PBMCs. The CDR3: CASIFRGSGRSYEQYF. The CDR3, as DNA: TGTGCCAGCATTTTCCGAGGGAGCGGGAGGTCCTACGAGCAGTACTTC.